This entry describes one T cell receptor (beta chain). This clonotype occurred a few times. There is no known antigen for this receptor. No base quality information exists; no much larger clone differs at one position. Every donor was a healthy Caucasian. The researchers also sequenced three unrelated adults who were not twins: a male aged 18 to 30, a male aged 50 to 60, and a female aged 50 to 60. Miltenyi CD45RO+ enrichment and human naive T-cell isolation kits were used to isolate memory (CD45RO+) and naive T cells from PBMC. Sequences MDHEN (CDR1) and SYDVKM (CDR2) are obtained from the germline V gene. The CDR3 runs 13 residues from the cysteine to the phenylalanine. Only the CDR3 part of the read is kept: 39 bases, read in frame from the first base. The V end loses 7 bases and the J end loses 11 bases, and a stretch of 19 bases separates them. The library relied on 5' RACE. Instrument used: Illumina HiSeq 2000. A universal primer binding site was introduced by template switching, and a unique molecular identifier was present in the final cDNA, enabling accurate counting of TCR cDNA molecules. Specific primers in the conserved constant-segment region were used to synthesize first-strand cDNA for TCR alpha and beta chains. To control for contamination, every cDNA library was double barcoded, receiving both a SMART-Mk sample barcode and Illumina barcodes. TruSeq adapter sequences along with Illumina sample barcodes were introduced in two successive PCR steps. TCR alpha and beta cDNA libraries were sequenced on the Illumina HiSeq platform with custom primers. Under the source paper's analysis protocol: MiGEC was used to process raw reads and extract unique molecular identifiers, and MiXCR was used to find CDR3 positions. For each individual, recombination models were inferred using an EM algorithm with the repgenHMM and IGoR tools. Shared clonotype analysis was performed with the tcR package in R, normalizing sharing by the product of cloneset sizes. Out-of-frame nonproductive sequences were analyzed to study raw recombination free of thymic and clonal selection effects. TCRdb handled the public reads itself, with Q25 trimming in fastp and clone calling in MiXCR, and kept productive beta chains. Records with the same CDR3 protein are collapsed into one entry carrying the most frequent genes and DNA. The V and J calls reflect TCRdb's pipeline rather than the authors' work. The sample table shows about 340,000 distinct CDR3 sequences, and 9% to 10% are seen once. The ten largest clones represent roughly 8.9% of the sample.

These data belong to a study of identical twins (dated by TCRdb to 2016 to 2017). Some background on the complete study: To test whether fetal clonotypes persist, this study deep-sequenced TCR alpha and beta repertoires from monozygotic twins, from unrelated adults of various ages, and from cord blood. Replicate twin experiments were performed at different times using different library preparation protocols to rule out contamination. What the research found in general, with its limitations: In monozygotic twins, out-of-frame TCR alpha sharing was systematically underestimated by recombination models, although the models agreed with sharing between unrelated individuals. Compared with coincidental sharing between unrelated individuals, out-of-frame TCR alpha sequences shared between twins had an excess of sequences with low generation probability. Abundant cord blood beta clonotypes carried fewer insertions; young adult naive repertoires showed a weaker similar trend, while memory repertoires showed none. Invariant T cells such as MAIT and iNKT could partly confound zero-insertion analyses, though diverse VJ usage argued against this for most clonotypes. In beta out-of-frame sequences, excess twin sharing was weaker, because having fewer shared sequences lowered the signal-to-noise ratio. Conclusions relied on cross-sectional statistical analysis, since the same donors could not be followed over many years.

Source material: naive T cells sorted from blood. In light of the paper, this sample's cell subset or site label describes: cells isolated with a human naive T-cell isolation kit. The chain is made from TRBV28 and TRBJ2-3, with the D gene uncertain. The sequence derives from a woman in her 50s in good health. The DNA sequence is as follows: TGTGCCAGCACTTTCGTAGACTCCTGGGAGCAGTATTTT. This gives the protein CASTFVDSWEQYF.